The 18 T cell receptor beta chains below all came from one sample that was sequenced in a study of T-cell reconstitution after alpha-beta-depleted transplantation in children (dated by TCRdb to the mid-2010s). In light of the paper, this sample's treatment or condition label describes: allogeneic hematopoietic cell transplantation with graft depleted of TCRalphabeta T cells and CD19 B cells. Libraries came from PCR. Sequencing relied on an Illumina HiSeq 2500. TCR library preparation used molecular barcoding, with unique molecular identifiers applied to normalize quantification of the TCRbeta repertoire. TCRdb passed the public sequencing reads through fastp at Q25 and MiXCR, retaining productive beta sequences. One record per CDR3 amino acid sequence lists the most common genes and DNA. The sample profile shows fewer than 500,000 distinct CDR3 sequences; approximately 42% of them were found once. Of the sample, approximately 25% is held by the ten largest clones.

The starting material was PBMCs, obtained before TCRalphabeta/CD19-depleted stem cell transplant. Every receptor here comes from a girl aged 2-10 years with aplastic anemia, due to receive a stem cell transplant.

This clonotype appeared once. CDR3 DNA sequence: TGTGCCAGCAGGACCGGGCCTGACTCCTACGAGCAGTACTTC. It is translated as CASRTGPDSYEQYF. The genes are TRBV12-3 or TRBV12-4 and TRBJ2-7, with unresolved D. The CDR3 is 14 amino acids. Trimming removed 6 bases from V and 0 bases from J, with 12 bases in between.

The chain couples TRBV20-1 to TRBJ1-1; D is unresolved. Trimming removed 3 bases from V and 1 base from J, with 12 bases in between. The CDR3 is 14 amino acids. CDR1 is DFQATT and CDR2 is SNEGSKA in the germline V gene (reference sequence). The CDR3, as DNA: TGCAGTGCTAGTCGGTCCGGAAAGAACACTGAAGCTTTCTTT. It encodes CSASRSGKNTEAFF.

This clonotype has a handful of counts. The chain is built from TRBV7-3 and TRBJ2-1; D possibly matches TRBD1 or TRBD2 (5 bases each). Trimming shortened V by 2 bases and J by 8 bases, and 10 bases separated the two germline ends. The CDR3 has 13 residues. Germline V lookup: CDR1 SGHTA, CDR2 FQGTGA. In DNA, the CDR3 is TGTGCCAGCAGCTTAGAACGGGGCGATGAGCAGTTCTTC. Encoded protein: CASSLERGDEQFF.

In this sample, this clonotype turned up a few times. The CDR3 sequence is CASSEFSGGVGETQYF. In DNA form, the CDR3 reads TGTGCCAGCAGCGAATTCTCGGGGGGAGTAGGCGAGACCCAGTACTTC. This chain links TRBV5-6 with TRBJ2-5, with 7 bases matching TRBD2. This CDR3 spans 16 amino acids. V lost 4 bases to trimming and J lost 5 bases; unmatched junction nucleotides: 14. Per the germline V gene, CDR1 is SGHDT and CDR2 is YYEEEE.

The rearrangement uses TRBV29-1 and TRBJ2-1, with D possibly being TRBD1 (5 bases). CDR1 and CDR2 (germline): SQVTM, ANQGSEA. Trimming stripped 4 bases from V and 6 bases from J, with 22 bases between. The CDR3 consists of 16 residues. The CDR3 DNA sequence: TGCAGCGTTGTAAGGCCTGGGGCCGGGCTGATCAATGAGCAGTTCTTC. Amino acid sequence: CSVVRPGAGLINEQFF.

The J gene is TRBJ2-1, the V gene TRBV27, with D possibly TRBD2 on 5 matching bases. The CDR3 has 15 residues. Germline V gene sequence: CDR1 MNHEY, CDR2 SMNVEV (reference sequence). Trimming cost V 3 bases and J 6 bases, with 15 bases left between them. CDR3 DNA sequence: TGTGCCAGCAGTTTGGGCCTAGCCGTACCCAATGAGCAGTTCTTC. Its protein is CASSLGLAVPNEQFF.

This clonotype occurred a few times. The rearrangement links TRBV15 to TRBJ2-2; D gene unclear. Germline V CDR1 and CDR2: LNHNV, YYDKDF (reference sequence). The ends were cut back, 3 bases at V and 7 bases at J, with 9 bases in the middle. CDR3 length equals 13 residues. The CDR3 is CATSSTNVGELFF. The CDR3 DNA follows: TGTGCCACCAGCAGTACGAATGTCGGGGAGCTGTTTTTT. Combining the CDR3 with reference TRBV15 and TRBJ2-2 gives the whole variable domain DAMVIQNPRYQVTQFGKPVTLSCSQTLNHNVMYWYQQKSSQAPKLLFHYYDKDFNNEADTPDNFQSRRPNTSFCFLDIRSPGLGDTAMYLCATSSTNVGELFFGEGSRLTVL.

The CDR3 sequence: CASSLGGAEGNTIYF. CDR3 coding DNA: TGTGCCAGCAGCTTAGGAGGGGCGGAAGGAAACACCATATATTTT. The chain combines TRBV11-2 with TRBJ1-3; a weak D match, TRBD1 (5 bases). Looked up from germline, CDR1 is SGHAT and CDR2 is FQNNGV. The CDR3 length is 15 residues. Trimming took 1 base from V and 4 from J, leaving 11 bases between them.

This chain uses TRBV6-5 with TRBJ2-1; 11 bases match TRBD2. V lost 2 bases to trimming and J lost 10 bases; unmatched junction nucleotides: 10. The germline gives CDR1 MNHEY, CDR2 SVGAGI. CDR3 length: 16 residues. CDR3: CASSYELAGGPREQFF. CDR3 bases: TGTGCCAGCAGTTACGAGTTAGCGGGGGGGCCTAGGGAGCAGTTCTTC.

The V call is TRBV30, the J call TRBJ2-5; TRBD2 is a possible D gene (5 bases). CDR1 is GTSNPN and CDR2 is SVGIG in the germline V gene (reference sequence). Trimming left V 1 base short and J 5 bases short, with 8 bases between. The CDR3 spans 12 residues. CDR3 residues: CAWSGGSETQYF. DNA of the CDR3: TGTGCCTGGAGTGGAGGGAGTGAGACCCAGTACTTC.

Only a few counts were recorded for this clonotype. Here the CDR3 DNA reads TGTGCCAGCAGCCAAGATCCCCGACTAGCGGGAGGGAGAGGGACCCAGTACTTC. This translates into CASSQDPRLAGGRGTQYF. The V and J genes are TRBV14 and TRBJ2-5; 14 nucleotides match TRBD2. The CDR3 sequence is 18 residues long. Germline V gene data show CDR1 as SGHDN and CDR2 as FVKESK. V dropped 0 bases and J dropped 7; count of bases not matched to a gene: 10.

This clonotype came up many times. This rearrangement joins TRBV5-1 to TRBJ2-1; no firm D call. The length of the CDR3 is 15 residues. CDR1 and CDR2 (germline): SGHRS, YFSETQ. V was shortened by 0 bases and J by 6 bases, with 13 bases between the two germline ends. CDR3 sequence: CASSLGVFSRNEQFF. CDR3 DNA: TGCGCCAGCAGCTTGGGGGTATTCTCCCGCAATGAGCAGTTCTTC.

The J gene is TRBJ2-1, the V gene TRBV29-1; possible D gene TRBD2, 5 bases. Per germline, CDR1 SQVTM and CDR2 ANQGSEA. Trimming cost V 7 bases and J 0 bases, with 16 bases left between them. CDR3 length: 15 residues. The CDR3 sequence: CSARMEAHSYNEQFF. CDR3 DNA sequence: TGCAGCGCCCGTATGGAGGCGCACTCCTACAATGAGCAGTTCTTC.

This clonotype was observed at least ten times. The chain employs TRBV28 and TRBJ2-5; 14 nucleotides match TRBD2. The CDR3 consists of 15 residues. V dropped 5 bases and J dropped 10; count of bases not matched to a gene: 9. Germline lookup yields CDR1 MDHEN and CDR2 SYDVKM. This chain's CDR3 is CASSNTGTSGRIQYF. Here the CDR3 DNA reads TGTGCCAGCAGTAACACTGGGACTAGCGGGAGAATCCAGTACTTC.

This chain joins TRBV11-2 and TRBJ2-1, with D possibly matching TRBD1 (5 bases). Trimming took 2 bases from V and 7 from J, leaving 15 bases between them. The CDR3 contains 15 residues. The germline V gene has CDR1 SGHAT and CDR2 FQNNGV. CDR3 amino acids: CASSLITGRRNEQFF. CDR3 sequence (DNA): TGTGCCAGCAGCTTAATAACAGGAAGGCGTAATGAGCAGTTCTTC.

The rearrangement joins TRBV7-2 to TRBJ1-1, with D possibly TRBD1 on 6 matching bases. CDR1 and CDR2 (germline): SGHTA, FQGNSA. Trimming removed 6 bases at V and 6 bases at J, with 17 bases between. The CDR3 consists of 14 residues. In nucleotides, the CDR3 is TGTGCCAGCAGGAGGAGGGGTGAGGGGGCTGAAGCTTTCTTT. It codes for CASRRRGEGAEAFF.

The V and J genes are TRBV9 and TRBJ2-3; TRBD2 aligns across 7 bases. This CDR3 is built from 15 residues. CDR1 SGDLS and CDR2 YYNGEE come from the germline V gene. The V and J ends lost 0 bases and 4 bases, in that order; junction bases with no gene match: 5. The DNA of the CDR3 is TGTGCCAGCAGCGTAGGGACTAGTAGGTCAGATACGCAGTATTTT. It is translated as CASSVGTSRSDTQYF. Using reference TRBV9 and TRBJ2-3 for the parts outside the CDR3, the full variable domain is DSGVTQTPKHLITATGQRVTLRCSPRSGDLSVYWYQQSLDQGLQFLIQYYNGEERAKGNILERFSAQQFPDLHSELNLSSLELGDSALYFCASSVGTSRSDTQYFGPGTRLTVL.

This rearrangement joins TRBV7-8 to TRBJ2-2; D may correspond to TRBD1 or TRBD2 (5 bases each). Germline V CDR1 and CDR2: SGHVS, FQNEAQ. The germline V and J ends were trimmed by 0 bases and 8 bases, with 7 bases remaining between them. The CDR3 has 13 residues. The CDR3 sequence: CASSLAGRGELFF. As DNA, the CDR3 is TGTGCCAGCAGCTTAGCGGGACGGGGGGAGCTGTTTTTT.